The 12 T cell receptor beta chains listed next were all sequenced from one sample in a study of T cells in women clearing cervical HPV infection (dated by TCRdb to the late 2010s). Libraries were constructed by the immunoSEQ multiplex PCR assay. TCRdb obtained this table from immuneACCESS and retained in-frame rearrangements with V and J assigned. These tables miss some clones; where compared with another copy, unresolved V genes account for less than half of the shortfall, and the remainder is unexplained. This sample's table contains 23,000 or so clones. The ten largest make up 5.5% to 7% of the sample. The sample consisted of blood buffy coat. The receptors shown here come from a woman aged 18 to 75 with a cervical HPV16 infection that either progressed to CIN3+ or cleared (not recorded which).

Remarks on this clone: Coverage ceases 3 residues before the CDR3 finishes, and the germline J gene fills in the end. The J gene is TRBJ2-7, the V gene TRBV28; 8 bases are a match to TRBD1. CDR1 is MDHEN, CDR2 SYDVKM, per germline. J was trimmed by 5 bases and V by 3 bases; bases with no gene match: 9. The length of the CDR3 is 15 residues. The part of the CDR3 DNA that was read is TGTGCCAGCAGTTTCCCCGGACAGGGTGTAGACGAG. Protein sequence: CASSFPGQGVDE. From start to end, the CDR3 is CASSFPGQGVDEQYF.

The CDR3 DNA, read in part, is TGTGCCAGTAGTCCCCTCCCTCGGGGGAGCTATGGT. Protein product: CASSPLPRGSYG. The entire CDR3 protein reads CASSPLPRGSYGQYF. The chain employs TRBV19 and TRBJ2-4, with D perhaps matching TRBD2 (6 bases). The DNA ends 3 residues before the CDR3 does, and the rest of the CDR3 is filled in from the germline J gene. Germline assignment: CDR1 LNHDA and CDR2 SQIVND (reference sequence). The CDR3 covers 15 residues.

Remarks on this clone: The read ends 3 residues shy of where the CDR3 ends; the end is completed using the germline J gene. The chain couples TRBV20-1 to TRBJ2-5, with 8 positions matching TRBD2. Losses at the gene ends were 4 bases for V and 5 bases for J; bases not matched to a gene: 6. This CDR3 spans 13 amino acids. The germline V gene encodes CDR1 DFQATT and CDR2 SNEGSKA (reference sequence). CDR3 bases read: TGCAGTGCTAAAGCGGGAGCAGGCGAGACC. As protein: CSAKAGAGET. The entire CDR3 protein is CSAKAGAGETQYF.

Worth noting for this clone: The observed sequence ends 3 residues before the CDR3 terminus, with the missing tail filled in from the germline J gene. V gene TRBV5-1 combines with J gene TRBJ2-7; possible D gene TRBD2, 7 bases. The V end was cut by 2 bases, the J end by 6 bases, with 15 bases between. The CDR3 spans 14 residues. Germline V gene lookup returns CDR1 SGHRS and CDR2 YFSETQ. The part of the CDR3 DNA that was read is TGCGCCAGCAGCTTTGGGAGGGGGACGGGCGAG. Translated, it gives CASSFGRGTGE. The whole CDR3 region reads CASSFGRGTGEQYF.

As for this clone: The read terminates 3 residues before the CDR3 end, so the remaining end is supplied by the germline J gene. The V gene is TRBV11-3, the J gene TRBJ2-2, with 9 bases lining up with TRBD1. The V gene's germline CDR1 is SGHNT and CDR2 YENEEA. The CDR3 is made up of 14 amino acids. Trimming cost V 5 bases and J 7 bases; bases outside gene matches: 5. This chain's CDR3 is CASSLGTGNGELFF. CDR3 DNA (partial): TGTGCCAGCAGCCTCGGGACAGGGAACGGGGAG.

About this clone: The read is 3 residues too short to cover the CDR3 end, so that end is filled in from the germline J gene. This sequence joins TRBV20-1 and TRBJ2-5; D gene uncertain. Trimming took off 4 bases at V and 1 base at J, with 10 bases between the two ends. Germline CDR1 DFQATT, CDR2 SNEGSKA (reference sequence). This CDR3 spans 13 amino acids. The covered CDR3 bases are TGCAGTGCTATCACAGCTGCCCAAGAGACC. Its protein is CSAITAAQET. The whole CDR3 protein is CSAITAAQETQYF.

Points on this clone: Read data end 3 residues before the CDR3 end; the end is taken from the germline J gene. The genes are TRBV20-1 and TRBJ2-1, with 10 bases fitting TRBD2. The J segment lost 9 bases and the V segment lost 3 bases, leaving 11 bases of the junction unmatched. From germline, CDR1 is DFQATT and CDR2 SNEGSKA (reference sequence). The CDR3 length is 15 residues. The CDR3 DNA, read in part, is TGCAGTGCTAGTGCCCTAGCGGGAGCTTATCGTGAG. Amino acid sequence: CSASALAGAYRE. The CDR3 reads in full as CSASALAGAYREQFF.

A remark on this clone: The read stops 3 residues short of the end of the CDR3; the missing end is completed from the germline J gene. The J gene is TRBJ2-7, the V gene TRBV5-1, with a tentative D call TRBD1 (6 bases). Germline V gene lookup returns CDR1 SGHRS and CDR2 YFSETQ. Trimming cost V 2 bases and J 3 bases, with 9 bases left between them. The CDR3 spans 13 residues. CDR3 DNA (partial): TGCGCCAGCAGCTTAGGACAGAGCTACGAG. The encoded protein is CASSLGQSYE. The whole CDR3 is CASSLGQSYEQYF.

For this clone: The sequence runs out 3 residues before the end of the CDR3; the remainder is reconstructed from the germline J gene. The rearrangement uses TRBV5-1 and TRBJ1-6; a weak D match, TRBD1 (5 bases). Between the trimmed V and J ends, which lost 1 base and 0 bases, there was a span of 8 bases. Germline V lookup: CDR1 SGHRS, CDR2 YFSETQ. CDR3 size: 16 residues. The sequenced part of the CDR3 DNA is TGCGCCAGCAGCTTGCAACAGGCCTCCTATAATTCACCC. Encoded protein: CASSLQQASYNSP. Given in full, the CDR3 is CASSLQQASYNSPLHF.

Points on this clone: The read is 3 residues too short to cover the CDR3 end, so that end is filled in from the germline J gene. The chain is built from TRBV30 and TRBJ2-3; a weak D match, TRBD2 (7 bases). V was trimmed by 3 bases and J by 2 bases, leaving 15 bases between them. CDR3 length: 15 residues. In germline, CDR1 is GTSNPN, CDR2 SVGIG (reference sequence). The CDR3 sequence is CAWRVGGGLTDTQYF. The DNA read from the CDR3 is TGTGCCTGGAGGGTGGGGGGGGGCCTCACAGATACG.

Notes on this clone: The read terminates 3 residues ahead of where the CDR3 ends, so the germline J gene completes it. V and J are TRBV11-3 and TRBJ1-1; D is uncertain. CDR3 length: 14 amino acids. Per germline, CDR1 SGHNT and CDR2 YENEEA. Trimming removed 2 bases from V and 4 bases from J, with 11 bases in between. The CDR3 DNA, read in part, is TGTGCCAGCAGCTTAAAAGGGCAGTGCACTGAA. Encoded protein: CASSLKGQCTE. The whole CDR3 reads CASSLKGQCTEAFF.

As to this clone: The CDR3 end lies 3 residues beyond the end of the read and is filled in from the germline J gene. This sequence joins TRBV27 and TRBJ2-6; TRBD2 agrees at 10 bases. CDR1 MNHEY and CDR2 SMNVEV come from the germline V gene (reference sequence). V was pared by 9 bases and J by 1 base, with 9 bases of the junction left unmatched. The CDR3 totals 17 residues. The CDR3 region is CASSLLAGGSGANVLTF. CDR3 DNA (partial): TGTGCCAGTTCGCTTTTAGCGGGAGGATCTGGGGCCAACGTC.